Detailed here is one TCR beta chain. Its antigen is currently unknown. A read error may account for a junction end that differs from germline. Other DNA sequences of this sample code for an identical CDR3. In the PCR, 60 Vbeta and 13 Jbeta primers were used. Assay: immunoSEQ multiplex PCR; the TCRdb copy retains only in-frame clones and omits some. Among about 170,000 clones listed, 70% to 90% were seen once. CDR3 size: 14 residues. CDR1 is SGDLS, CDR2 YYNGEE, per germline. These data are taken from a study of cytomegalovirus exposure and HLA in healthy donors. Study-wide findings and caveats: Prior analysis indicated that the majority of TCR beta V segments exhibited productivity approximately 87% or approximately 30% of the time.

J is TRBJ1-1 and V is TRBV9; D uncertain. The sequenced sample was PBMCs. The clonotype comes from a man under 40 in good health and CMV-seropositive. CDR3 nucleotide sequence: TGTGCCAGCAGCGTAGTAGCGGCGAACACTGAAGCTTTCTTC. Translated: CASSVVAANTEAFF. The complete variable domain, with remaining parts taken from reference TRBV9 and TRBJ1-1, reads DSGVTQTPKHLITATGQRVTLRCSPRSGDLSVYWYQQSLDQGLQFLIQYYNGEERAKGNILERFSAQQFPDLHSELNLSSLELGDSALYFCASSVVAANTEAFFGQGTRLTVV.